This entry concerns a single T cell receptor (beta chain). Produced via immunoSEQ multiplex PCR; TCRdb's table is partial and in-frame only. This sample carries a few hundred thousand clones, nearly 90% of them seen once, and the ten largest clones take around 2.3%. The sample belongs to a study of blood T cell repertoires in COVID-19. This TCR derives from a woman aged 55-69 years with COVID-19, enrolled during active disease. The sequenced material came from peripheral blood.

CDR3 region: CASTWLQGHQPQHF. CDR3 sequence (DNA): TGTGCCAGTACGTGGTTGCAGGGGCACCAGCCCCAGCATTTT. V usage is TRBV19 and J usage is TRBJ1-5; D might be TRBD1 (6 bases). Germline V gives CDR1 LNHDA, CDR2 SQIVND (reference sequence). V shed 7 bases and J shed 7 bases, with 17 bases lying between them. This CDR3 has 14 amino acids.